The 20 T cell receptor beta chains given below trace back to one sample, sequenced in a study of Graves' ophthalmopathy and Graves' hyperthyroidism. For repertoire sequencing, the TCR beta CDR3 regions were amplified from RNA transcripts. HTBI primers primed a first-round RT-PCR, and a second-round multiplex PCR followed. TCRdb redid the calling of the multiplex PCR reads with MiXCR, one entry per CDR3 protein. The repertoire holds 170,000 or so distinct CDR3 sequences, with 39% as singletons. Sequenced: peripheral blood. The receptor source for this set is a man younger than 40 with Graves' ophthalmopathy.

At least ten counts were recorded for this clonotype. The rearrangement uses TRBV11-2 and TRBJ2-6; perhaps TRBD2 as D (5 bases). From germline, CDR1 is SGHAT and CDR2 FQNNGV. This CDR3 is 18 amino acids long. Trimming shortened V by 3 bases and J by 0 bases, and 15 bases separated the two germline ends. CDR3 residues: CASSFGLNALSGANVLTF. In DNA, the CDR3 is TGTGCCAGCAGCTTCGGACTGAACGCCCTCTCTGGGGCCAACGTCCTGACTTTC.

The chain is built from TRBV12-3 or TRBV12-4 and TRBJ2-5, with 8 bases fitting TRBD1. The CDR3 extends over 17 amino acids. Trimming removed 5 bases from V and 0 bases from J; junction bases left unmatched: 11. CDR3 bases: TGTGCCAGCAGTCTACGACAGGGGAATCTGTACCAAGAGACCCAGTACTTC. Encoded protein: CASSLRQGNLYQETQYF.

This rearrangement joins TRBV27 to TRBJ2-2; the D is unclear. The germline V and J ends were trimmed by 2 bases and 0 bases, with 7 bases remaining between them. The length of the CDR3 is 15 residues. Germline V gene sequence: CDR1 MNHEY, CDR2 SMNVEV (reference sequence). The CDR3 coding sequence is TGTGCCAGCAGTTTAGCAGATACGAACACCGGGGAGCTGTTTTTT. The encoded protein is CASSLADTNTGELFF.

The chain employs TRBV7-3 and TRBJ2-5, with TRBD2 matching over 11 bases. Unmatched junction bases numbered 4, after V lost 5 bases and J lost 2 bases. The CDR3 has 15 amino acids. CDR1 is SGHTA, CDR2 FQGTGA, per germline. The CDR3 here is CASSKGLAEQETQYF. In DNA, the CDR3 is TGTGCCAGCAGCAAGGGACTAGCGGAACAAGAGACCCAGTACTTC.

V and J are TRBV7-2 and TRBJ1-6, with D perhaps matching TRBD1 (5 bases). Germline V gene sequence: CDR1 SGHTA, CDR2 FQGNSA. Trimming removed 3 bases at V and 0 bases at J, with 6 bases between. The CDR3 is made up of 15 amino acids. CDR3 sequence reads: CASSLDISYNSPLHF. As DNA, the CDR3 is TGTGCCAGCAGCTTGGACATCTCCTATAATTCACCCCTCCACTTT.

This clonotype was observed a single time. The chain uses TRBV6-2 or TRBV6-3 and TRBJ1-1; no firm D call. The V gene's germline CDR1 is MNHEY and CDR2 SVGEGT. The CDR3 has 13 amino acids. V was clipped by 5 bases and J by 1 base, with 8 bases between them. The DNA of the CDR3 is TGTGCCAGCAGTCAACGGGCGAACACTGAAGCTTTCTTT. Its protein product is CASSQRANTEAFF.

A few counts support this clonotype. V gene TRBV20-1 combines with J gene TRBJ2-7; 8 nucleotides line up with TRBD2. V was pared by 5 bases and J by 3 bases, with 6 bases of the junction left unmatched. The CDR3 has 13 amino acids. Germline CDR1 DFQATT, CDR2 SNEGSKA (reference sequence). The CDR3 DNA sequence: TGCAGTGCTGGAAGCGGGGGAGACTACGAGCAGTACTTC. It specifies CSAGSGGDYEQYF.

This clonotype has ten or more counts. The genes are TRBV19 and TRBJ1-2; no definite D call. Between the trimmed V and J ends, which lost 2 bases and 3 bases, there was a span of 25 bases. CDR3 length: 19 residues. Looked up from germline, CDR1 is LNHDA and CDR2 is SQIVND (reference sequence). CDR3 sequence: CASSIRGGFRIYEYYGYTF. In DNA, the CDR3 is TGTGCCAGTAGTATAAGAGGAGGTTTTCGGATCTACGAGTACTATGGCTACACCTTC.

This clonotype was counted at least ten times. This CDR3 reads CASRLTGTSGYEQYF. CDR3 DNA: TGTGCCAGCAGGCTCACCGGGACTAGCGGCTACGAGCAGTACTTC. The chain links TRBV28 to TRBJ2-7; 11 bases map to TRBD2. Germline V gene data show CDR1 as MDHEN and CDR2 as SYDVKM. V lost 6 bases to trimming and J lost 3 bases; unmatched junction nucleotides: 7. CDR3 length equals 15 residues.

This clonotype was observed at least ten times. The chain uses TRBV30 and TRBJ2-2; 7 bases map to TRBD2. This CDR3 has 17 amino acids. Per germline, CDR1 GTSNPN and CDR2 SVGIG (reference sequence). Germline trimming cut 2 bases from V and 7 bases from J; bases unmatched to any gene: 16. CDR3 sequence: CAWSPPLSRGGGGELFF. DNA for the CDR3: TGTGCCTGGAGTCCCCCCCTATCCCGCGGGGGTGGCGGGGAGCTGTTTTTT.

This clonotype was picked up a small number of times. This rearrangement joins TRBV12-3 or TRBV12-4 to TRBJ2-7; D is perhaps TRBD1 (5 bases). V was shortened by 7 bases and J by 4 bases, with 11 bases between the two germline ends. The CDR3 is 12 amino acids. The CDR3 DNA reads TGTGCCAGCACCACTGACAGTTACGAGCAGTACTTC. Translating gives CASTTDSYEQYF.

There are a few counts of this clonotype. V usage is TRBV6-2 or TRBV6-3 and J usage is TRBJ2-2; 9 bases line up with TRBD2. Germline CDR1 and CDR2: MNHEY and SVGEGT. This CDR3 spans 14 amino acids. V was clipped by 0 bases and J by 16 bases; unmatched bases: 9. DNA for the CDR3: TGTGCCAGCAGTTACTCGGCTAGCGGGAACGTTGCGTTTTTT. This gives the protein CASSYSASGNVAFF.

This clonotype was picked up many times. This chain uses TRBV12-3 or TRBV12-4 with TRBJ1-1; D is uncertain. The CDR3 contains 10 residues. V lost 6 bases and J 2 bases, leaving 1 base between the germline ends. CDR3 in amino acids: CASSNTEAFF. The CDR3 region has the DNA TGTGCCAGCAGCAACACTGAAGCTTTCTTT.

This clonotype was counted many times. V is TRBV7-8 and J is TRBJ2-6; no definite D call. Per the germline V gene, CDR1 is SGHVS and CDR2 is FQNEAQ. The length of the CDR3 is 17 residues. V dropped 0 bases and J dropped 0 bases, with 9 bases sitting between them. The CDR3 loop is CASSLAAPNSGANVLTF. The DNA of the CDR3 is TGTGCCAGCAGCTTAGCGGCCCCAAACTCTGGGGCCAACGTCCTGACTTTC.

This clonotype was seen at least ten times. The chain joins TRBV7-2 to TRBJ2-5, with TRBD2 identical over 8 bases. The V gene's germline CDR1 is SGHTA and CDR2 FQGNSA. The CDR3 is made up of 15 amino acids. The V and J ends lost 3 bases and 5 bases, in that order; junction bases with no gene match: 8. CDR3 bases: TGTGCCAGCAGCTTCCGAGCGGGAGATGGGGAGACCCAGTACTTC. Its protein is CASSFRAGDGETQYF.

The genes are TRBV5-5 and TRBJ2-5; D might be TRBD2 (5 bases). V was pared by 4 bases and J by 2 bases, with 12 bases between. Germline V lookup: CDR1 SGHKS, CDR2 YYEKEE (reference sequence). The CDR3 runs 14 residues. CDR3 region: CASSPWGEQETQYF. The CDR3 region has the DNA TGTGCCAGCAGCCCATGGGGAGAGCAAGAGACCCAGTACTTC.

This clonotype has a count of ten or more. The J gene is TRBJ1-6, the V gene TRBV12-3 or TRBV12-4; 9 nucleotides line up with TRBD1. Trimming cost V 5 bases and J 0 bases; bases outside gene matches: 14. CDR3 length equals 20 residues. For the CDR3, the DNA is TGTGCCAGCAGTCCAAGGGCGGGACAGGGATTGAGCTCCTATAATTCACCCCTCCACTTT. Protein product: CASSPRAGQGLSSYNSPLHF.

This clonotype was recorded many times. V and J are TRBV7-2 and TRBJ2-5; 11 nucleotides agree with TRBD1. CDR1 is SGHTA and CDR2 is FQGNSA in the germline V gene. The CDR3 is 15 amino acids. The trim removed 1 base at V and 4 bases at J, leaving 2 bases unmatched. CDR3 bases: TGTGCCAGCAGCTTAGTAGGGACAGGGGGAGAGACCCAGTACTTC. The encoded protein is CASSLVGTGGETQYF.

This clonotype showed up many times. This chain uses TRBV5-1 with TRBJ2-2, with D unresolved. Trimming cost V 4 bases and J 8 bases, with 9 bases left between them. Germline V lookup: CDR1 SGHRS, CDR2 YFSETQ. This CDR3 contains 12 residues. CDR3 sequence: CASSAPWGELFF. For the CDR3, the DNA is TGCGCCAGCAGCGCGCCTTGGGGGGAGCTGTTTTTT.

J is TRBJ1-1 and V is TRBV6-5; D gene unclear. The germline V gene encodes CDR1 MNHEY and CDR2 SVGAGI. This CDR3 contains 13 residues. V lost 6 bases, J lost 1 base, and 9 bases lay in between. CDR3 in DNA: TGTGCCAGCAGAAGGGTCCCGAACACTGAAGCTTTCTTT. Translating gives CASRRVPNTEAFF.